The 10 T cell receptor beta chains reported below all come from one sample, sequenced in a study of blood T cell repertoires in COVID-19. Here immunoSEQ multiplex PCR was the method, and the copy in TCRdb shows in-frame clones only, minus some. The data contain about 98,000 clones, around nine tenths of them singletons. The sample was peripheral blood. These TCRs come from a man aged 50-60 years with acute or convalescent COVID-19.

The CDR3: CASSLGTGNQPQHF. DNA of the CDR3: TGTGCCAGCAGCTTAGGGACAGGGAATCAGCCCCAGCATTTT. The J gene is TRBJ1-5, the V gene TRBV7-2; 8 positions match TRBD1. CDR3 length equals 14 residues. Losses at the gene ends were 1 base for V and 4 bases for J; bases not matched to a gene: 0. The germline CDR1 and CDR2 sequences are SGHTA and FQGNSA. Supplemented by reference TRBV7-2 and TRBJ1-5, the full variable domain reads GAGVSQSPSNKVTEKGKDVELRCDPISGHTALYWYRQSLGQGLEFLIYFQGNSAPDKSGLPSDRFSAERTGGSVSTLTIQRTQQEDSAVYLCASSLGTGNQPQHFGDGTRLSIL.

The chain recombines TRBV27 with TRBJ1-2; maybe TRBD1 (5 bases). This CDR3 contains 14 residues. Trimming stripped 2 bases from V and 1 base from J, with 8 bases between. Per the germline V gene, CDR1 is MNHEY and CDR2 is SMNVEV (reference sequence). The CDR3: CASSLQGSNYGYTF. In nucleotides, the CDR3 is TGTGCCAGCAGTTTACAGGGAAGTAACTATGGCTACACCTTC.

V is TRBV25-1 and J is TRBJ1-3, with a tentative D call TRBD1 (5 bases). V was pared by 4 bases and J by 2 bases, with 9 bases between. The germline gives CDR1 MGHDK, CDR2 SYGVNS. The CDR3 is made up of 14 amino acids. The CDR3 nucleotides read TGTGCCAGCAGTGCTCAGGGAACTGGAAACACCATATATTTT. Translation: CASSAQGTGNTIYF.

This clone was counted between two and nine times. The CDR3 DNA follows: TGTGCCAGCAGCGTAGGAACAGATTTGCGGGACACTGAAGCTTTCTTT. As protein: CASSVGTDLRDTEAFF. The V gene is TRBV9, the J gene TRBJ1-1, with no clear D. Germline V CDR1 and CDR2: SGDLS, YYNGEE. The CDR3 contains 16 residues. Between the trimmed V and J ends, which lost 0 bases and 3 bases, there was a span of 15 bases.

CDR3 in amino acids: CSIRGFGTEAFF. Here the CDR3 DNA reads TGCAGCATCCGGGGTTTTGGCACTGAAGCTTTCTTT. The V call is TRBV29-1, the J call TRBJ1-1, with D hard to call. Germline-derived CDR1 and CDR2 are SQVTM and ANQGSEA. Trimming removed 8 bases at V and 4 bases at J, with 14 bases between. The CDR3 runs to 12 residues.

In this sample, this clone turned up once. In DNA form, the CDR3 reads TGTGCCAGCAGCATCAACAGCAATTCACCCCTCCACTTT. This sequence encodes CASSINSNSPLHF. The V and J genes are TRBV6-5 and TRBJ1-6; D unclear. The CDR3 has 13 residues. In germline, CDR1 is MNHEY, CDR2 SVGAGI. V gave up 6 bases and J gave up 7 bases, with 10 bases separating them.

V gene TRBV9 combines with J gene TRBJ2-7, with TRBD2 matching 8 bases. The CDR3 runs 16 residues. Germline V gene lookup returns CDR1 SGDLS and CDR2 YYNGEE. V was pared by 0 bases and J by 2 bases, with 7 bases of the junction left unmatched. The CDR3 sequence is CASSVGGTSGPYEQYF. In nucleotides, the CDR3 is TGTGCCAGCAGCGTAGGGGGAACTAGCGGTCCCTACGAGCAGTACTTC.

In nucleotides, the CDR3 is TGTGCCACCAGCAGAGTCTTAGCCGGAGAGACCCAGTACTTC. It is translated as CATSRVLAGETQYF. The chain joins TRBV15 to TRBJ2-5; the D is unclear. Between the trimmed V and J ends, which lost 1 base and 4 bases, there was a span of 10 bases. Germline values: CDR1 LNHNV, CDR2 YYDKDF (reference sequence). The length of the CDR3 is 14 residues.

The gene calls are TRBV6-5 and TRBJ2-2; 9 bases are a match to TRBD2. Germline V gene data show CDR1 as MNHEY and CDR2 as SVGAGI. The V and J ends lost 6 bases and 7 bases, in that order; junction bases with no gene match: 9. The CDR3 is made up of 15 amino acids. The CDR3 DNA follows: TGTGCCAGCAGGGGCGGGAGGGCCGGATTCGGGGAGCTGTTTTTT. Amino acid sequence: CASRGGRAGFGELFF.

This chain joins TRBV19 and TRBJ2-1, with D hard to call. CDR1 and CDR2 from the germline V gene are LNHDA and SQIVND (reference sequence). Trimming stripped 5 bases from V and 6 bases from J, with 17 bases between. This CDR3 contains 15 residues. In nucleotides, the CDR3 is TGTGCCAGTAGTGCGTCCCCTCTCAGGATCAATGAGCAGTTCTTC. Its translation is CASSASPLRINEQFF.